This T cell receptor beta chain was recorded in a study of CD8+CD57+ T cells in acquired aplastic anemia. Whole-study findings and limits: No significant difference in CD8+ Simpson's diversity was found between patients and controls.

CDR3 size: 12 residues. Germline loops: CDR1 KGHDR, CDR2 SFDVKD. Trimming removed 7 bases from V and 3 bases from J, with 7 bases in between. TCR beta VDJ and CDR3 profiling used genomic DNA as template. TCRdb processed the reads anew with MiXCR; each CDR3 protein has one entry. The table lists about 470,000 distinct CDR3 sequences, approximately 33% of them singletons. There are many counts of this clonotype. Antigen: not known. The sequenced patients had an expansion of CD8+CD57+ cells seen by flow cytometry. Sequencing was done on a sample of sorted CD4+, CD8+, or CD8+CD57+ T cells (not recorded which) from PBMCs. The chain couples TRBV24-1 to TRBJ2-3, with unresolved D. This TCR derives from a human donor with aplastic anemia. The CDR3: CATRGETDTQYF. For the CDR3, the DNA is TGTGCCACCAGAGGAGAGACAGATACGCAGTATTTT.